Following are 10 T cell receptor beta chains from one sample sequenced in a study of shared clonotypes between healthy human individuals. Terminally differentiated effector memory CD45RA+ cells were excluded by CCR7 positive selection of CD45RO-negative cells. Method: immunoSEQ multiplex PCR; TCRdb's copy keeps in-frame clones and lacks some. The sample holds about 820,000 clones, roughly 92% seen once. Material for sequencing was naive CD8+ T cells sorted from blood. The origin of the receptors is a man aged 25-40 years in good health.

The chain uses TRBV28 and TRBJ1-5; 8 bases fit TRBD1. V gave up 6 bases and J gave up 7 bases; unmatched junction bases: 11. Germline lookup yields CDR1 MDHEN and CDR2 SYDVKM. The CDR3 is 15 amino acids. The CDR3 loop is CASSSSDRVRQPQHF. In DNA, the CDR3 is TGTGCCAGCAGCTCATCGGACAGGGTAAGACAGCCCCAGCATTTT.

The chain is built from TRBV7-6 and TRBJ2-2; D is uncertain. V lost 1 base and J lost 4, with 10 bases in between. CDR1 is SGHVS and CDR2 is FNYEAQ in the germline V gene. The CDR3 totals 15 residues. The CDR3 sequence: CASSLELSRTGELFF. CDR3 in DNA: TGTGCCAGCAGCTTAGAACTTAGTCGCACCGGGGAGCTGTTTTTT.

In nucleotides, the CDR3 is TGCGCCAGCAGCGATCAGGGGGTAGGTGAAGCTTTCTTT. Translated, it gives CASSDQGVGEAFF. V usage is TRBV10-2 and J usage is TRBJ1-1; 7 bases match TRBD1. V lost 6 bases to trimming and J lost 7 bases; unmatched junction nucleotides: 8. The V gene's germline CDR1 is WSHSY and CDR2 SAAADI. The CDR3 consists of 13 residues.

The V call is TRBV1, the J call TRBJ1-5. TRBV1 is marked as a pseudogene. The CDR3 is 10 amino acids. The CDR3, as DNA: TGCACCATTACCGGTCAGCCCCAGCATTTT. Residues: CTITGQPQHF.

About this clone: The germline gene is not matched at one end of the junction; a read error may be the cause. The chain joins TRBV5-4 to TRBJ2-1, with a tentative D call TRBD1 (5 bases). In germline, CDR1 is SGHNT, CDR2 YYREEE (reference sequence). This CDR3 contains 14 residues. CDR3 protein: CASSLGTSYNEQFF. In DNA form, the CDR3 reads TGTGCCAGCAGCTTGGGGACATCTTACAACGAGCAGTTCTTC.

The chain has TRBV9 and TRBJ2-7; D perhaps matches TRBD1 (6 bases). CDR3 length: 15 residues. Germline CDR1 and CDR2: SGDLS and YYNGEE. Trimming shortened V by 2 bases and J by 3 bases, and 15 bases separated the two germline ends. The CDR3 sequence is CASSVSDSSFYEQYF. The DNA of the CDR3 is TGTGCCAGCAGCGTCTCGGACAGCTCTTTCTACGAGCAGTACTTC. The whole variable domain, filled in from reference TRBV9 and TRBJ2-7, reads DSGVTQTPKHLITATGQRVTLRCSPRSGDLSVYWYQQSLDQGLQFLIQYYNGEERAKGNILERFSAQQFPDLHSELNLSSLELGDSALYFCASSVSDSSFYEQYFGPGTRLTVT.

This clone has ten or more counts. The genes are TRBV11-1 and TRBJ2-7; D is unclear. V lost 1 base to trimming and J lost 2 bases, with 9 bases between them. The CDR3 runs 14 residues. CDR1 SGHAT and CDR2 FQDESV come from the germline V gene (reference sequence). CDR3 amino acids: CASSLGPPPYEQYF. Written as DNA, the CDR3 is TGTGCCAGCAGCTTAGGCCCGCCCCCCTACGAGCAGTACTTC.

This chain joins TRBV13 and TRBJ2-7; D possibly corresponds to TRBD2 (6 bases). CDR3 length equals 15 residues. Germline-derived CDR1 and CDR2 are PRHDT and FYEKMQ (reference sequence). The germline V and J ends were trimmed by 4 bases and 2 bases, with 15 bases remaining between them. The CDR3 DNA reads as TGTGCCAGCAGCTCGGAAGGGACGGGAGCCTACGAGCAGTACTTC. The encoded protein is CASSSEGTGAYEQYF.

The rearrangement links TRBV28 to TRBJ1-4; D is ambiguous. Germline CDR1 MDHEN, CDR2 SYDVKM. Trimming removed 7 bases at V and 10 bases at J, with 22 bases between. This CDR3 has 15 residues. CDR3 bases: TGTGCCAGCACCAAACCTTACGCGGTCAGGAGAAAACTGTTTTTT. It encodes CASTKPYAVRRKLFF. Full variable domain (remainder filled in from reference TRBV28 and TRBJ1-4): DVKVTQSSRYLVKRTGEKVFLECVQDMDHENMFWYRQDPGLGLRLIYFSYDVKMKEKGDIPEGYSVSREKKERFSLILESASTNQTSMYLCASTKPYAVRRKLFFGSGTQLSVL.

The V and J genes are TRBV7-2 and TRBJ1-1; D unclear. Per the germline V gene, CDR1 is SGHTA and CDR2 is FQGNSA. This CDR3 is 13 amino acids long. The V gene lost 2 bases and the J gene lost 7 bases, with 11 bases spanning the gap. Written as DNA, the CDR3 is TGTGCCAGCAGCTTACAAGGATCGAGTGAAGCTTTCTTT. Translating gives CASSLQGSSEAFF.